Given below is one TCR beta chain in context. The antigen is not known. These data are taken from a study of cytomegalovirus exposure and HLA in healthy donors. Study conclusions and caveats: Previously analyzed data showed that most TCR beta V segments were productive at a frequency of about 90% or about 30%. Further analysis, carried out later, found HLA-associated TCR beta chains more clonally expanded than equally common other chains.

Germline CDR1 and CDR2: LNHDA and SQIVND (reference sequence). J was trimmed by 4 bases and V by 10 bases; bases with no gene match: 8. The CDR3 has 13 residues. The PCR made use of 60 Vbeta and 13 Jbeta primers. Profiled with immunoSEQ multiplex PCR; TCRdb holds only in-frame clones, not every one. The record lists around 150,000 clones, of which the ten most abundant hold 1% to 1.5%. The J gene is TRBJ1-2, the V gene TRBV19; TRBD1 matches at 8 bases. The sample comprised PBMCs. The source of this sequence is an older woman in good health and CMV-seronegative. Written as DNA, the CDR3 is TGTGCCACTAAATGGACAGGGCGCTATGGCTACACCTTC. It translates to CATKWTGRYGYTF.